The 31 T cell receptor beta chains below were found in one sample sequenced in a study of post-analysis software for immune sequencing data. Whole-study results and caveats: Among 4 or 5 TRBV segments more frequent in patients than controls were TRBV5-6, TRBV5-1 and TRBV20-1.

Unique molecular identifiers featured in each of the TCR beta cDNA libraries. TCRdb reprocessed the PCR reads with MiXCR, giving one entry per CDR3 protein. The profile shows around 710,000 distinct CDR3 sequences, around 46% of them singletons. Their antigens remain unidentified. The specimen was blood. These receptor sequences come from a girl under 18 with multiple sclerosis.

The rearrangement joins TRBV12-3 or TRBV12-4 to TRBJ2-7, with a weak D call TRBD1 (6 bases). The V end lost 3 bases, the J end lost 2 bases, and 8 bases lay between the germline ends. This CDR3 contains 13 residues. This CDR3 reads CASSFRTAYEQYF. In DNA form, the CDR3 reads TGTGCCAGCAGTTTCCGGACAGCCTACGAGCAGTACTTC.

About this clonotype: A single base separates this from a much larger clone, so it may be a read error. The chain's CDR3 is CASSLVGSEAFF. Written as DNA, the CDR3 is TGTGCCAGCAGCTTAGTGGGGAGTGAAGCTTTCTTT. The chain uses TRBV7-6 and TRBJ1-1; D is unclear. The germline gives CDR1 SGHVS, CDR2 FNYEAQ. Trimming shortened V by 1 base and J by 7 bases, and 7 bases separated the two germline ends. The CDR3 consists of 12 residues.

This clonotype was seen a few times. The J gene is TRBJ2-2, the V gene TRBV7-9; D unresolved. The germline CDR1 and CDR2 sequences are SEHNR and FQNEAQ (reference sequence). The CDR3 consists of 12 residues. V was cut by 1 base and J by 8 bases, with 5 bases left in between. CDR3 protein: CASSLENGELFF. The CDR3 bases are TGTGCCAGCAGCTTAGAGAATGGGGAGCTGTTTTTT.

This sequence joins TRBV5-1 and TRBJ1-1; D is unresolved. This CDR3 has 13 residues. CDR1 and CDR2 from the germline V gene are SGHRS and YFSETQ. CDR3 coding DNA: TGCGCATCGAAGGAGACGATGAACACTGAAGCTTTCTTT. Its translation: CASKETMNTEAFF.

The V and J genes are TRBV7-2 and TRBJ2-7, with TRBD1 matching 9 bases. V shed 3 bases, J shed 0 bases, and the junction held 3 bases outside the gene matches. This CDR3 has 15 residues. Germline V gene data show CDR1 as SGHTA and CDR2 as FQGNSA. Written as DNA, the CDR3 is TGTGCCAGCAGCTTGCGGACAGGGGACTCCTACGAGCAGTACTTC. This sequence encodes CASSLRTGDSYEQYF.

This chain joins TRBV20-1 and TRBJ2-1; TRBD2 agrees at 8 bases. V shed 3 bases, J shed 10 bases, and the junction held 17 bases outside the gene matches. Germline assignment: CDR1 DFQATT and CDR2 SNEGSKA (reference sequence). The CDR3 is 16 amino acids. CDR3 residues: CSARPLQRGGLGEQFF. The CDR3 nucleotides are TGCAGTGCTAGGCCCCTCCAACGGGGGGGGCTTGGGGAGCAGTTCTTC.

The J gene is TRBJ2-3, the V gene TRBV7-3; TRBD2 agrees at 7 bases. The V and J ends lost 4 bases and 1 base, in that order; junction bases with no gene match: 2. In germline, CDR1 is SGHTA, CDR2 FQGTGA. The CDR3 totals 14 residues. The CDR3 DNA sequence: TGTGCCAGCAGCTCTAGCGGTGGCACAGATACGCAGTATTTT. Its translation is CASSSSGGTDTQYF.

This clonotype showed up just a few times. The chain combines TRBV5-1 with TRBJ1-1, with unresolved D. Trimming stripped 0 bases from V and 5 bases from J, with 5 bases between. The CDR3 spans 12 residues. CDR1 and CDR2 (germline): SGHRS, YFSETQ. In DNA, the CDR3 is TGCGCCAGCAGCTTGGAACCTACTGAAGCTTTCTTT. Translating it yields CASSLEPTEAFF.

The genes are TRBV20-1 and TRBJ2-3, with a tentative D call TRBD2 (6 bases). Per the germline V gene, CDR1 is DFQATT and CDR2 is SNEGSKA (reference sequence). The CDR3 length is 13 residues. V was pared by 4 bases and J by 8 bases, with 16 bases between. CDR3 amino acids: CSATGPQGGTQYF. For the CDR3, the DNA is TGCAGTGCTACCGGGCCCCAGGGAGGTACGCAGTATTTT.

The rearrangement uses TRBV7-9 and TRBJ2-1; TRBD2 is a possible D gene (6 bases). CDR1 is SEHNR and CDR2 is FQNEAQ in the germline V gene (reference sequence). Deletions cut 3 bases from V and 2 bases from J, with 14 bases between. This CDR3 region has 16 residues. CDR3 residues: CASSLSSAHTYNEQFF. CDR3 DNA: TGTGCCAGCAGCTTGTCTAGCGCACATACCTACAATGAGCAGTTCTTC.

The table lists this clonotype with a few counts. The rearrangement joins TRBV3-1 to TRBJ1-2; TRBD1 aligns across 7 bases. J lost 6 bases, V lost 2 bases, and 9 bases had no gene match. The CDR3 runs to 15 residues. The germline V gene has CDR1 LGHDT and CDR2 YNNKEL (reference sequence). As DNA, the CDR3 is TGTGCCAGCAGCCAATTCGACAGGGATTCGGATGGCTACACCTTC. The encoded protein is CASSQFDRDSDGYTF.

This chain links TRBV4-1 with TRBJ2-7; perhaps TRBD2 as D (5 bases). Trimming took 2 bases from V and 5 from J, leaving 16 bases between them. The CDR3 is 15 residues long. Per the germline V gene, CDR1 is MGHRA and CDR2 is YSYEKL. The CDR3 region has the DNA TGCGCCAGCAGCCAATTCGGGCTAGCTGCCAACGAGCAGTACTTC. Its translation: CASSQFGLAANEQYF.

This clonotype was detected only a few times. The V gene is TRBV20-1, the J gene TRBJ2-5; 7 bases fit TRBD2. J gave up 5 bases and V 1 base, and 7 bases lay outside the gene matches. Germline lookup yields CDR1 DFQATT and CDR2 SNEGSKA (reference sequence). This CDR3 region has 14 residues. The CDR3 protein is CSARGEGYRETQYF. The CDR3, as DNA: TGCAGTGCTAGAGGGGAGGGCTATCGGGAGACCCAGTACTTC.

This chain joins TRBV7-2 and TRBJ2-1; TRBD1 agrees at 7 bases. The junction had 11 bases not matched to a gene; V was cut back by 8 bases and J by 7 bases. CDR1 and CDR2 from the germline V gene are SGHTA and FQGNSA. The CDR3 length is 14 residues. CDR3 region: CASGLRQGPNEQFF. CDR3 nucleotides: TGTGCCAGCGGCCTCAGACAGGGCCCAAATGAGCAGTTCTTC.

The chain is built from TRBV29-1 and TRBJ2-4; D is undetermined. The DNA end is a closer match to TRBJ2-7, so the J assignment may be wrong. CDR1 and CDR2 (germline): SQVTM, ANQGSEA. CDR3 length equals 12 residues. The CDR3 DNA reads TGCAGCGTTAAGACTCGCTGGGCCGAGCAGTACTTC. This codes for CSVKTRWAEQYF.

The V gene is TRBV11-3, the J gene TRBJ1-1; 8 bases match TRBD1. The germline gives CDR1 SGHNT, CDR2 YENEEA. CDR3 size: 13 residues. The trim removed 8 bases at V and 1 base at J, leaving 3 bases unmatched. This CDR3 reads CASGQGRNTEAFF. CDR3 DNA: TGTGCCAGCGGACAGGGCCGGAACACTGAAGCTTTCTTT.

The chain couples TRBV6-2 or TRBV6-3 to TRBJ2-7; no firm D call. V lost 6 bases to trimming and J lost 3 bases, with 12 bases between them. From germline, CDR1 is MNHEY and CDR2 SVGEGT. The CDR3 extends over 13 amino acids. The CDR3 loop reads CASRGPGNYEQYF. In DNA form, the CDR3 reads TGTGCCAGCAGGGGTCCAGGTAACTACGAGCAGTACTTC.

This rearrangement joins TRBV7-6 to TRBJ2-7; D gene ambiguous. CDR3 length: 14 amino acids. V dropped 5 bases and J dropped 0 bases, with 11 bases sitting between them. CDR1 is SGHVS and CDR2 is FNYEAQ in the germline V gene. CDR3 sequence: CASSPETVSYEQYF. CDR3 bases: TGTGCCAGCAGCCCAGAGACGGTCTCCTACGAGCAGTACTTC.

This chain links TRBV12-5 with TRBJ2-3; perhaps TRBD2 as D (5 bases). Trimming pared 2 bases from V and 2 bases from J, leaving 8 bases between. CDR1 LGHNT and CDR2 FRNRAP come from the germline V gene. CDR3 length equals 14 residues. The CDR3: CASGLSGNTDTQYF. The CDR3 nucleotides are TGTGCTAGTGGTTTGTCGGGAAACACAGATACGCAGTATTTT.

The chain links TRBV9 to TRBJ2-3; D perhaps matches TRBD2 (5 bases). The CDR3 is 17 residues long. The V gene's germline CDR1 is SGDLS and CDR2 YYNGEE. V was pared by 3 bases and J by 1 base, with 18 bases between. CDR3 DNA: TGTGCCAGCAGCGCCAGACATACTAGATCCGGCACAGATACGCAGTATTTT. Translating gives CASSARHTRSGTDTQYF.

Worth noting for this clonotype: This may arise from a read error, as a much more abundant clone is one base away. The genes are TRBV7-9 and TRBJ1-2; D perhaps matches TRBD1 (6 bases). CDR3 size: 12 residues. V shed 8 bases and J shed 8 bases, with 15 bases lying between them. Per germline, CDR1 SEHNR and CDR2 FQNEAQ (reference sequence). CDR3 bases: TGTGCCAGCCAGGTCAGGGGCCAAGGCTACACCTTC. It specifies CASQVRGQGYTF.

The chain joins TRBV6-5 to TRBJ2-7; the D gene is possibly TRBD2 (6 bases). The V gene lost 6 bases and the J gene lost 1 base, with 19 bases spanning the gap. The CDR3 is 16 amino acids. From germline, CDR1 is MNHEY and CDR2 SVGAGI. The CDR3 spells CASRLASADFSYEQYF. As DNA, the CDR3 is TGTGCCAGCAGGCTCGCTAGCGCCGATTTTTCCTACGAGCAGTACTTC.

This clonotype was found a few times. The CDR3 reads CASQGPIQGGNEQFF. For the CDR3, the DNA is TGTGCCAGCCAGGGCCCCATACAGGGTGGGAATGAGCAGTTCTTC. This chain joins TRBV19 and TRBJ2-1; D perhaps matches TRBD1 (6 bases). Between the trimmed V and J ends, which lost 9 bases and 7 bases, there was a span of 22 bases. Germline V gene lookup returns CDR1 LNHDA and CDR2 SQIVND (reference sequence). There are 15 residues in the CDR3.

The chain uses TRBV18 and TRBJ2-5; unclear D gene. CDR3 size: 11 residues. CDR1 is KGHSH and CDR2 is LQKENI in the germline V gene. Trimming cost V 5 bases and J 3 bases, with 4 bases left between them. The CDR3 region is CASSDEETQYF. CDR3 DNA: TGTGCCAGCTCAGACGAAGAGACCCAGTACTTC.

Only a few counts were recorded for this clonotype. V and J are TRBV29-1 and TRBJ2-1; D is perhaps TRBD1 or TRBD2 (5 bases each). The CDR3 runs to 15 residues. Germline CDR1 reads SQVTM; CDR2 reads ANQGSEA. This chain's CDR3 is CTTSGTSGSYNEQFF. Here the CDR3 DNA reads TGCACAACCTCCGGGACGTCCGGCTCCTACAATGAGCAGTTCTTC.

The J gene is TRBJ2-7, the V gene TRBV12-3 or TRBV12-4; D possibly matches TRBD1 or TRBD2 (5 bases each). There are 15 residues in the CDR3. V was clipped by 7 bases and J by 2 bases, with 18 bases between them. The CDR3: CASTLGASYTYEQYF. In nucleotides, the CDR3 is TGTGCCAGCACCCTAGGGGCTAGCTACACCTACGAGCAGTACTTC.

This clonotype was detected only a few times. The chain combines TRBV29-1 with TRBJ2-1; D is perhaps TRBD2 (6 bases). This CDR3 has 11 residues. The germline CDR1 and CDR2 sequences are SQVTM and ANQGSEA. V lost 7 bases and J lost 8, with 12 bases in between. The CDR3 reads CSADTGDEQFF. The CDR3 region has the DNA TGCAGCGCCGATACGGGGGATGAGCAGTTCTTC.

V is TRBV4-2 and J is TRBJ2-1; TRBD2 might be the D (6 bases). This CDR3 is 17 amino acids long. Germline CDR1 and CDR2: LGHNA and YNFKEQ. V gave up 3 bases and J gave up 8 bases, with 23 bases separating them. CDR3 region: CASSQWARSREYDEQFF. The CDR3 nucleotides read TGTGCCAGCAGCCAGTGGGCTAGGAGTCGGGAGTACGATGAGCAGTTCTTC.

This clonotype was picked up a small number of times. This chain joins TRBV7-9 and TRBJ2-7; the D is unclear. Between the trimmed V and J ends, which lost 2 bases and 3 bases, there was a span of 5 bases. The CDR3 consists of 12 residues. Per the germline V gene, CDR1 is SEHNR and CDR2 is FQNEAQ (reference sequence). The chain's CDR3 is CASSLSFYEQYF. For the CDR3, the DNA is TGTGCCAGCAGCTTAAGCTTCTACGAGCAGTACTTC.

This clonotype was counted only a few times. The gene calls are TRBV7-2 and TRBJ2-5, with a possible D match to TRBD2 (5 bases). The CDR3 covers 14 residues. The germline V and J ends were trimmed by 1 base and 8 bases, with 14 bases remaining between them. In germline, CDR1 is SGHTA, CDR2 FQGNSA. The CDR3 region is CASSLGPSTGTQYF. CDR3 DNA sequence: TGTGCCAGCAGCTTAGGGCCCAGTACGGGAACCCAGTACTTC. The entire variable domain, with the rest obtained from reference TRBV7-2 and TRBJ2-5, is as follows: GAGVSQSPSNKVTEKGKDVELRCDPISGHTALYWYRQSLGQGLEFLIYFQGNSAPDKSGLPSDRFSAERTGGSVSTLTIQRTQQEDSAVYLCASSLGPSTGTQYFGPGTRLLVL.

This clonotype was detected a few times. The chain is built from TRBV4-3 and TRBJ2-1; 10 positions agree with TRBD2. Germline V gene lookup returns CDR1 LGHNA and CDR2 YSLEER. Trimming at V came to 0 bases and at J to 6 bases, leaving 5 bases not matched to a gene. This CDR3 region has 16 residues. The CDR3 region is CASSQEGLAKSNEQFF. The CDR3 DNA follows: TGCGCCAGCAGCCAAGAGGGACTAGCGAAATCCAATGAGCAGTTCTTC.